The clone carrying this TCR beta chain appeared many times. What it binds is not known. The J segment lost 0 bases and the V segment lost 7 bases, leaving 6 bases of the junction unmatched. This CDR3 spans 16 amino acids. Germline V CDR1 and CDR2: SNHLY, FYNNEI. Amplified TCR beta CDR3 regions came from RNA transcripts. Researchers ran a first-round RT-PCR on the TCR CDR3 using the HTBI primer set. One entry per CDR3 protein results from TCRdb running MiXCR on the multiplex PCR reads. The sample consists of roughly 500,000 distinct CDR3 sequences, approximately 15% of them appearing once. The data are from a study of T cells in Graves' hyperthyroidism and ophthalmopathy. Study results and caveats: The model made its ophthalmopathy prediction, and onset followed a median around 6.5 months later.

Patients aged 18 to 65 had newly diagnosed hyperthyroidism that had lasted under 2 months. The sequencing sample was made of blood. This TCR derives from a woman aged 25 to 39 with Graves' hyperthyroidism that later progressed to Graves' ophthalmopathy. This chain connects TRBV2 to TRBJ2-3, with TRBD2 matching over 11 bases. The CDR3 loop is CASIGTSGTSTDTQYF. The DNA of the CDR3 is TGTGCCAGCATAGGGACTAGCGGCACTAGCACAGATACGCAGTATTTT.